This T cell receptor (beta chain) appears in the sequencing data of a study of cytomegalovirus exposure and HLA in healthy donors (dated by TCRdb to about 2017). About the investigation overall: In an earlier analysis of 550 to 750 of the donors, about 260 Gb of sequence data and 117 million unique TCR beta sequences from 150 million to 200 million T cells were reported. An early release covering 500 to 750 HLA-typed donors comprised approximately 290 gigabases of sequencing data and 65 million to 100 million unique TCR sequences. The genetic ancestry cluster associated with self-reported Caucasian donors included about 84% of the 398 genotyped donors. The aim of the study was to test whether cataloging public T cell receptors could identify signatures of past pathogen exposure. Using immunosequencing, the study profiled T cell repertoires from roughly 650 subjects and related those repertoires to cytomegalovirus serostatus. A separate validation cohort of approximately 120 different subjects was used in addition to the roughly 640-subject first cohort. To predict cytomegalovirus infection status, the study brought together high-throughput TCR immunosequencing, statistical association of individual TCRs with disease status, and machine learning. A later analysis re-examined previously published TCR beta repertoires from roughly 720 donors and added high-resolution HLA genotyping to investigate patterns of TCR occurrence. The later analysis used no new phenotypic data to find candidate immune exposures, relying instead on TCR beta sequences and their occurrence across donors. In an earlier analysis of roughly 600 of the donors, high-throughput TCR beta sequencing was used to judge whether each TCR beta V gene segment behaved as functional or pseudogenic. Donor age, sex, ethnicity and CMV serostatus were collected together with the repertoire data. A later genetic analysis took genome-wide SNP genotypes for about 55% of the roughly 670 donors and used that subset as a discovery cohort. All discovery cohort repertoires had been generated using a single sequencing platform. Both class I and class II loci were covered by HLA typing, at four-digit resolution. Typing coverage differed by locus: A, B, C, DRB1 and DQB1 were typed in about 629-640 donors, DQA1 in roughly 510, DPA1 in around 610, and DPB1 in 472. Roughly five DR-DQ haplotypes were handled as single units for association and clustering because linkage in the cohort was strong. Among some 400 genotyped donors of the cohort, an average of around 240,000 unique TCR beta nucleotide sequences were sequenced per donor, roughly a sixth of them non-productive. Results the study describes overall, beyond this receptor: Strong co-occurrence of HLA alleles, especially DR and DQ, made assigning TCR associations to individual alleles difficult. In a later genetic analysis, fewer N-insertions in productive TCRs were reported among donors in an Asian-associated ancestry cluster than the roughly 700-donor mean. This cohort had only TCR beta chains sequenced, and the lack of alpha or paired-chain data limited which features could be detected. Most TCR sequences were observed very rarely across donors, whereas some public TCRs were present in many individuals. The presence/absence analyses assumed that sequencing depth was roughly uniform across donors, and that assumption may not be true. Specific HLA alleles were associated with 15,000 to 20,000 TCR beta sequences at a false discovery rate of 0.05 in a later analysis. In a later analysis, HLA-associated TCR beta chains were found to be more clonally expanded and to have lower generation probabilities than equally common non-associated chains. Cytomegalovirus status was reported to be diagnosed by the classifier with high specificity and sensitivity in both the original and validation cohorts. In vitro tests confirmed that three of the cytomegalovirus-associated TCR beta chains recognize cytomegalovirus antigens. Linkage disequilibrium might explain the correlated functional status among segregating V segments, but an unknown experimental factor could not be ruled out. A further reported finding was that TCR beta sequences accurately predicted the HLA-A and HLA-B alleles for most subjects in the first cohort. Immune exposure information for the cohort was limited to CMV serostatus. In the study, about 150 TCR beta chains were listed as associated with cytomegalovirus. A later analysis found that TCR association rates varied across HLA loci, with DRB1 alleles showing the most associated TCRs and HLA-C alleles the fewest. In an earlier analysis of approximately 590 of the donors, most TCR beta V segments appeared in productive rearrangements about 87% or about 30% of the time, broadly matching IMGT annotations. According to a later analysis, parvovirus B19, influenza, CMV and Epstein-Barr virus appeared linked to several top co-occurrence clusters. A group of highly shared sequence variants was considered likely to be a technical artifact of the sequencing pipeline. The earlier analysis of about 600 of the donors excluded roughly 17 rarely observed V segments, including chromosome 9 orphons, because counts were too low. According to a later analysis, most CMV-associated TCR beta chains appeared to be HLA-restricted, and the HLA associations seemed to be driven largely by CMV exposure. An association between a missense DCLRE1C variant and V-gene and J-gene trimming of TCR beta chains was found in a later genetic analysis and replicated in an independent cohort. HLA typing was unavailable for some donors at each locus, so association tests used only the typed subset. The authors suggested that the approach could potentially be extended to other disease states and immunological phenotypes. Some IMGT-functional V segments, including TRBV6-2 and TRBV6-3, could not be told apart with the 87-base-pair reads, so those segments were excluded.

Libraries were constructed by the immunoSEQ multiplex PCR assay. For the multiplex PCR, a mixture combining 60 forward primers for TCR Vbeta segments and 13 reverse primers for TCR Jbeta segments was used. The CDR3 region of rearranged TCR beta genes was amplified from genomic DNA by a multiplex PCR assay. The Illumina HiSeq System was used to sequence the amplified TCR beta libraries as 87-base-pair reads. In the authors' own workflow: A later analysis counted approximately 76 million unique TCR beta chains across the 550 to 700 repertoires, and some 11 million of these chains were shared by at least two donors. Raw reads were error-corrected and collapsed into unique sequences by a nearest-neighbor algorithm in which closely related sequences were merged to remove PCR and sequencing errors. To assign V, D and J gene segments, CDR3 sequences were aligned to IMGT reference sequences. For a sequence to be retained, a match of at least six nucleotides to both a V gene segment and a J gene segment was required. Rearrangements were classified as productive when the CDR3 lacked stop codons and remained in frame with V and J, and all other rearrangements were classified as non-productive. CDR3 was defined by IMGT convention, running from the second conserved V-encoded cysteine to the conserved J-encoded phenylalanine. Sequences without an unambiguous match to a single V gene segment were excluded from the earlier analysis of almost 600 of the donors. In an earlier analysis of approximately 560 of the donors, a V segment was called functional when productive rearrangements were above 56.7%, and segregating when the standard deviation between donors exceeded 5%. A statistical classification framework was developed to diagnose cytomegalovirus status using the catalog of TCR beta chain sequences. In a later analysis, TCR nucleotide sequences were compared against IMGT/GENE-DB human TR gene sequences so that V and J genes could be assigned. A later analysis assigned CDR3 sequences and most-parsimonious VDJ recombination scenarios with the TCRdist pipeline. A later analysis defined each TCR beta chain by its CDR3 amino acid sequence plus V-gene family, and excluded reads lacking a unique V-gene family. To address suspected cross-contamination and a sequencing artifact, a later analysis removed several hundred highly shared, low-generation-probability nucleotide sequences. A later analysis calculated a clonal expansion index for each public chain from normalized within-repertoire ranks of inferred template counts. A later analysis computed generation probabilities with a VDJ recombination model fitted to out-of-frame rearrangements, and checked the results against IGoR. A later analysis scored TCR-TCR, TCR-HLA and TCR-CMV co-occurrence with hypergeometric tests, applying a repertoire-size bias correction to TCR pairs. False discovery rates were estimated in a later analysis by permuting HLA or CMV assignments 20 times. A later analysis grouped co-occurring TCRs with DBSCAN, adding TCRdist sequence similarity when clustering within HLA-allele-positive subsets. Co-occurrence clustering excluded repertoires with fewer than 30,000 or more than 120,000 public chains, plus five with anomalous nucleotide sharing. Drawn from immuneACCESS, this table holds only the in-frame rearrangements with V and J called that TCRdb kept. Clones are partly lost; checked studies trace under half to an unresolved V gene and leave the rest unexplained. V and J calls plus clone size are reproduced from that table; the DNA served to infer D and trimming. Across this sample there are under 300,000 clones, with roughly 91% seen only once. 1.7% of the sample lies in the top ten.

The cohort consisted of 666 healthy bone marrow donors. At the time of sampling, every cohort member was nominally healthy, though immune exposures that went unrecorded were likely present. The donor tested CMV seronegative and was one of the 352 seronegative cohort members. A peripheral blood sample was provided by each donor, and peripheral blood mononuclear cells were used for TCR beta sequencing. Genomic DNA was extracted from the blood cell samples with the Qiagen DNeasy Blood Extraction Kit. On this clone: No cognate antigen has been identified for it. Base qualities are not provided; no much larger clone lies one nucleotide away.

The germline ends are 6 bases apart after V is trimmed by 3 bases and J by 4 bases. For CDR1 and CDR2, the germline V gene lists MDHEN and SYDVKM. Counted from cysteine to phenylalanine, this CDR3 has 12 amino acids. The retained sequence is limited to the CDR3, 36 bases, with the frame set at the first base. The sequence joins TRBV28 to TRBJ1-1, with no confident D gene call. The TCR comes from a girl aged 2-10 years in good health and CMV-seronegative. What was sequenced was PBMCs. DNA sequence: TGTGCCAGCAGTTTGCAGATCACTGAAGCTTTCTTT. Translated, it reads CASSLQITEAFF.